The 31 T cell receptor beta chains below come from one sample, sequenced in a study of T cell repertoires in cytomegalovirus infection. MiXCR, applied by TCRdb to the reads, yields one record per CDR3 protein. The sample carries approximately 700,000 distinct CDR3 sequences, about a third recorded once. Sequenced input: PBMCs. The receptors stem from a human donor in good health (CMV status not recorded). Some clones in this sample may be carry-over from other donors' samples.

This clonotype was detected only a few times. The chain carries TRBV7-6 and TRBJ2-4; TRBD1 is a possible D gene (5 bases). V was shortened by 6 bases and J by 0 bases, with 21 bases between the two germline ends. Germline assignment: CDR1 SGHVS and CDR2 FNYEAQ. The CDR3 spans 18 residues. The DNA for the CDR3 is TGTGCCAGCAGGCCAAACCTACAGGAAGGGCTAGCCAAAAACATTCAGTACTTC. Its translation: CASRPNLQEGLAKNIQYF.

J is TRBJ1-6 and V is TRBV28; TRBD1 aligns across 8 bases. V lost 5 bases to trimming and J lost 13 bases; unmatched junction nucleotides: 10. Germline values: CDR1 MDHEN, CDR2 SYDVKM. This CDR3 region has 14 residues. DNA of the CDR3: TGTGCCAGCAGTCCCCGGGACAGGCGACTCCCCCTCCACTTT. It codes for CASSPRDRRLPLHF.

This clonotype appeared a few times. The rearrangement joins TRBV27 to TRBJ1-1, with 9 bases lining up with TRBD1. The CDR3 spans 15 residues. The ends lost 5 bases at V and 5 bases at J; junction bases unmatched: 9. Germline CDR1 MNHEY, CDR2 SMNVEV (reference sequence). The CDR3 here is CASSPGTGMATEAFF. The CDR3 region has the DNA TGTGCCAGCAGTCCCGGGACAGGGATGGCGACTGAAGCTTTCTTT.

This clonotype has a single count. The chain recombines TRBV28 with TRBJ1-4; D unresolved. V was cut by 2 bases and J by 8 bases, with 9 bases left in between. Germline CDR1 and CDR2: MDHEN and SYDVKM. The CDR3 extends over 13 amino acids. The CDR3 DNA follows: TGTGCCAGCAGTTTACGAGGGAGAGAAAAACTGTTTTTT. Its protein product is CASSLRGREKLFF.

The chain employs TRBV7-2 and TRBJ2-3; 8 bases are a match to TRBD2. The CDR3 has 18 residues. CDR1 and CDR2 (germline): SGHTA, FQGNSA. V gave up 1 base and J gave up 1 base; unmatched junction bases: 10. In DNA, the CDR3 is TGTGCCAGCAGCTTAGAAGTGTCGATTAGCGGGGGCACAGATACGCAGTATTTT. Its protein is CASSLEVSISGGTDTQYF.

The CDR3 DNA is TGTGCCAGCAGCTTAAAGAGGGAGGGTATTCCATATGGCTACACCTTC. It translates to CASSLKREGIPYGYTF. The chain couples TRBV7-6 to TRBJ1-2; D remains unclear. Germline-derived CDR1 and CDR2 are SGHVS and FNYEAQ. V lost 2 bases, J lost 5 bases, and 18 bases lay in between. This CDR3 spans 16 amino acids.

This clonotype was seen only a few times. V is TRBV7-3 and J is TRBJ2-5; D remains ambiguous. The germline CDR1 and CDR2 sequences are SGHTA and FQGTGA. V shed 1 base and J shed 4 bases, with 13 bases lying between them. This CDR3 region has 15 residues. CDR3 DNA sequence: TGTGCCAGCAGCTTAAACGGTGGAAGGCTAGAGACCCAGTACTTC. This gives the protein CASSLNGGRLETQYF.

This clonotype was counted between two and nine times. CDR3 nucleotide sequence: TGTGCCAGCCACCCTCGCGGTAGCACAGATACGCAGTATTTT. Its translation: CASHPRGSTDTQYF. This chain connects TRBV19 to TRBJ2-3; D is uncertain. With 9 bases removed from V and 0 bases from J, the gap between germline ends came to 13 bases. The germline CDR1 and CDR2 sequences are LNHDA and SQIVND (reference sequence). The length of the CDR3 is 14 residues.

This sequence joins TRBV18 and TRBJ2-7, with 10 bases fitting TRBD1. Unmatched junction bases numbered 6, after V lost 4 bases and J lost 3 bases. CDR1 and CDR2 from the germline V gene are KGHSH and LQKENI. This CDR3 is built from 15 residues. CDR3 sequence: CASSRGQGYVYEQYF. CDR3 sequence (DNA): TGTGCCAGCTCACGGGGACAGGGGTACGTCTACGAGCAGTACTTC.

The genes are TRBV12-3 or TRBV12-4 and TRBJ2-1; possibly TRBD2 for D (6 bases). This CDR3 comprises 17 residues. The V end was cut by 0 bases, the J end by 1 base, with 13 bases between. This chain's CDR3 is CASSLAILAGSYNEQFF. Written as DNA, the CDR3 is TGTGCCAGCAGTTTAGCAATACTAGCAGGGTCCTACAATGAGCAGTTCTTC.

In DNA form, the CDR3 reads TGTGCCAGCAGCGGGGTCGACTCCACTTTCTCCTACGAGCAGTACTTC. Amino acid sequence: CASSGVDSTFSYEQYF. The chain links TRBV11-2 to TRBJ2-7; D not certain. The germline gives CDR1 SGHAT, CDR2 FQNNGV. Trimming left V 5 bases short and J 0 bases short, with 17 bases between. This CDR3 contains 16 residues.

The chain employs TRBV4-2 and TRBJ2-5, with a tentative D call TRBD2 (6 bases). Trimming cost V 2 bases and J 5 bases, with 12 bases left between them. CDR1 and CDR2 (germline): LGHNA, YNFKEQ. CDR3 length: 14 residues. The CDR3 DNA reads TGTGCCAGCAGCCAAAGCGGGTCCCGGGAGACCCAGTACTTC. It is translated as CASSQSGSRETQYF.

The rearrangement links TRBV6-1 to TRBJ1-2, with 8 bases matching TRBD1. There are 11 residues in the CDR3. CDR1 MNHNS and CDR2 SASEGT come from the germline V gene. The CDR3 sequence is CASQGGYGYTF. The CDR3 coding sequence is TGTGCTTCACAGGGGGGCTATGGCTACACCTTC.

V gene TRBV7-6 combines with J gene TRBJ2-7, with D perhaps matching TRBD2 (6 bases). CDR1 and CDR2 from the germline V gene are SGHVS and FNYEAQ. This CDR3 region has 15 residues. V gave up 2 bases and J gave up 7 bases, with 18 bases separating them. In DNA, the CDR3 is TGTGCCAGCAGCTTAAGGGAGGAGGGATCGATGGAGCAGTACTTC. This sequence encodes CASSLREEGSMEQYF.

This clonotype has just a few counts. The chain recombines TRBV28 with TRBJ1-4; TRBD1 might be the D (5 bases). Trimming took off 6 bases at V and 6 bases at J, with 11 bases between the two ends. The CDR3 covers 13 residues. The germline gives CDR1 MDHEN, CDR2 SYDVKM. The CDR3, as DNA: TGTGCCAGCAGCCCGGGACTTTATGAAAAACTGTTTTTT. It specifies CASSPGLYEKLFF.

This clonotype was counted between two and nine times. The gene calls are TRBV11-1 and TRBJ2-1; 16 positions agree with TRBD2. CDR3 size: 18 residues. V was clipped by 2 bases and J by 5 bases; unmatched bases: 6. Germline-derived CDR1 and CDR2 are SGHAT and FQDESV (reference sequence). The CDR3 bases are TGTGCCAGCAGCTTATGGGGACTAGCGGGAGGGCTCCACAATGAGCAGTTCTTC. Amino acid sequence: CASSLWGLAGGLHNEQFF.

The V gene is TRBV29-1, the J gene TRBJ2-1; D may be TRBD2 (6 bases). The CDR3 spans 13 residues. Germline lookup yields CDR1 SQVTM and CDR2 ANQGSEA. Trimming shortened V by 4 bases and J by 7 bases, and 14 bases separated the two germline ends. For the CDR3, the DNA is TGCAGCGTTGTGGCGGGGTATAGGAATGAGCAGTTCTTC. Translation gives CSVVAGYRNEQFF.

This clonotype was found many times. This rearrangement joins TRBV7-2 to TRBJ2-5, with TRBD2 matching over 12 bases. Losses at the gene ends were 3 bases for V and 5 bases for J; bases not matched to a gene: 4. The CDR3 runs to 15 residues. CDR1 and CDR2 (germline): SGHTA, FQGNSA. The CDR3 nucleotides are TGTGCCAGCAGCTTCACCGGGACTAGCGGGGAGACCCAGTACTTC. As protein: CASSFTGTSGETQYF.

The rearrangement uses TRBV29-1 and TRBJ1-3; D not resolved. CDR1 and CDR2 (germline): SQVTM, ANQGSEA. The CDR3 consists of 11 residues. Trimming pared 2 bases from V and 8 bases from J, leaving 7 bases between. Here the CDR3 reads CSVEMGDTIYF. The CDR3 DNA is TGCAGCGTTGAAATGGGCGACACCATATATTTT.

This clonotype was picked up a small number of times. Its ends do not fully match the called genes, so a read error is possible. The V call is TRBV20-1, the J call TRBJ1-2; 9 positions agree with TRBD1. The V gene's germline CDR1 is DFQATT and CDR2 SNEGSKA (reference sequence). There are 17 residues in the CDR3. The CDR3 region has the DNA TGCAGTGCTCGAGACGGTGGGACAGGGATAGGGAACTATGGCTACACCTTC. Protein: CSARDGGTGIGNYGYTF.

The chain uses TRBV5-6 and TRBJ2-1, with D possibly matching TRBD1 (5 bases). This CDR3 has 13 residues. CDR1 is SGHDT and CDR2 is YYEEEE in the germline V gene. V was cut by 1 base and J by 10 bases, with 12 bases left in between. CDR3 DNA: TGTGCCAGCAGCTTGTTCAGGGCTGGGGAGCAGTTCTTC. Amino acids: CASSLFRAGEQFF.

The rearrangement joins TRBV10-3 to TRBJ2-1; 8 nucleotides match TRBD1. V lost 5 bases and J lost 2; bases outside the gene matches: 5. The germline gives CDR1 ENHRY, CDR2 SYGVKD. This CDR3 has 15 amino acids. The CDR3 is CAISTNRGTYNEQFF. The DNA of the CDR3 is TGTGCCATCAGTACAAACAGGGGGACCTACAATGAGCAGTTCTTC.

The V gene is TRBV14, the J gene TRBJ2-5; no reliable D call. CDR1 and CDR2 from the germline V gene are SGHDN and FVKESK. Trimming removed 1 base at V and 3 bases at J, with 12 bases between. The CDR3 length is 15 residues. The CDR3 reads CASSQAVQVEETQYF. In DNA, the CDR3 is TGTGCCAGCAGCCAAGCCGTCCAGGTAGAAGAGACCCAGTACTTC.

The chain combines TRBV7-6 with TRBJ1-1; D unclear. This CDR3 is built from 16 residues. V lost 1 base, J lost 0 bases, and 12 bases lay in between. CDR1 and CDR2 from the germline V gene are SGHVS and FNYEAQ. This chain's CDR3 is CASSLVHGPLNTEAFF. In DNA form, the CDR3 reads TGTGCCAGCAGCTTAGTTCATGGGCCGCTGAACACTGAAGCTTTCTTT.

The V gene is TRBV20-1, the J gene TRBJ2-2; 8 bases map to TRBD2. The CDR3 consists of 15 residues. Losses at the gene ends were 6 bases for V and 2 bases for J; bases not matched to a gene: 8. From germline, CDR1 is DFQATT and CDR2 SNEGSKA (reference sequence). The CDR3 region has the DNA TGCAGTGCGCGAAGCGGGAGTGATAACACCGGGGAGCTGTTTTTT. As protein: CSARSGSDNTGELFF.

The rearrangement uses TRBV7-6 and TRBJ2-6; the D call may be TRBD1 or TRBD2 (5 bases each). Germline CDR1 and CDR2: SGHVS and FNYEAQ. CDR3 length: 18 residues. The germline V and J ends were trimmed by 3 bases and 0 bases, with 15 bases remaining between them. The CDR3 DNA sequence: TGTGCCAGCAGCTTGGCCCCGGGACCACGCTCTGGGGCCAACGTCCTGACTTTC. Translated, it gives CASSLAPGPRSGANVLTF.

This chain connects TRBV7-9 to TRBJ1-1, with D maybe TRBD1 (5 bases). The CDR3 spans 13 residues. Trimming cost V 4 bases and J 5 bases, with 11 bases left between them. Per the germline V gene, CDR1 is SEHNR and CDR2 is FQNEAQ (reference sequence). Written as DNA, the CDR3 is TGTGCCAGCAGCTCGAACCAGGGTACTGAAGCTTTCTTT. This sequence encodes CASSSNQGTEAFF.

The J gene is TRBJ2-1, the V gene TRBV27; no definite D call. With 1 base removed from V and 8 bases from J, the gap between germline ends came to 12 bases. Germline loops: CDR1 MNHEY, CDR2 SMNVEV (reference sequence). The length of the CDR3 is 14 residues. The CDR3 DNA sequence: TGTGCCAGCAGTTTATACTGGGTGGGCGATGAGCAGTTCTTC. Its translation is CASSLYWVGDEQFF.

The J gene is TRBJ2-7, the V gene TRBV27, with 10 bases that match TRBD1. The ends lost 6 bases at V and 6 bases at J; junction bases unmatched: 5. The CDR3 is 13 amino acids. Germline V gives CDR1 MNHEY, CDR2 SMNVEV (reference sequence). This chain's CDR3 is CASRWTGGGEQYF. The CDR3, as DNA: TGTGCCAGCAGGTGGACAGGGGGGGGCGAGCAGTACTTC.

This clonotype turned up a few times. The CDR3 protein is CASEFGQDGETQYF. CDR3 bases: TGTGCCAGCGAGTTTGGGCAGGACGGGGAGACCCAGTACTTC. The V and J genes are TRBV7-9 and TRBJ2-5, with D unresolved. Per the germline V gene, CDR1 is SEHNR and CDR2 is FQNEAQ (reference sequence). The V end was cut by 8 bases, the J end by 5 bases, with 18 bases between. CDR3 length: 14 amino acids.

Written as DNA, the CDR3 is TGTGCCAGCAGTGGTACGCCTACCGACAGAACTCGATGGAATGAGCAGTTCTTC. It encodes CASSGTPTDRTRWNEQFF. V and J are TRBV2 and TRBJ2-1, with D perhaps TRBD1 (5 bases). The CDR3 loop spans 18 amino acids. The V gene lost 4 bases and the J gene lost 7 bases, with 26 bases spanning the gap. Germline values: CDR1 SNHLY, CDR2 FYNNEI.